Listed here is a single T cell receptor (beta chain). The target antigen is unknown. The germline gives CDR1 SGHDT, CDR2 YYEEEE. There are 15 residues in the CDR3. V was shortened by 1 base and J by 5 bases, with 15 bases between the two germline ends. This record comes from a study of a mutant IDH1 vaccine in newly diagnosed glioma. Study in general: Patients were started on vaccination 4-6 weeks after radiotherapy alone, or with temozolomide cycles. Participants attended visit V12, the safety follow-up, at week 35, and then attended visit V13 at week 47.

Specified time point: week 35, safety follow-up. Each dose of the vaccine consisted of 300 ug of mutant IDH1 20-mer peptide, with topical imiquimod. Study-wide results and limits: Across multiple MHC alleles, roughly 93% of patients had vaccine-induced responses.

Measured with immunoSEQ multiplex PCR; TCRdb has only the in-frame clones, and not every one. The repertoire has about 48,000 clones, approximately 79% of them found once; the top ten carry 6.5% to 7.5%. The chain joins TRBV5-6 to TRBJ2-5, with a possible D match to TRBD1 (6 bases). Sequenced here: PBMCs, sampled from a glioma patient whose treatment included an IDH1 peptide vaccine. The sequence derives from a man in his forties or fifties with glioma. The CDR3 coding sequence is TGTGCCAGCAGCTTGATTGTCGGACAGCGGGAGACCCAGTACTTC. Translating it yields CASSLIVGQRETQYF.